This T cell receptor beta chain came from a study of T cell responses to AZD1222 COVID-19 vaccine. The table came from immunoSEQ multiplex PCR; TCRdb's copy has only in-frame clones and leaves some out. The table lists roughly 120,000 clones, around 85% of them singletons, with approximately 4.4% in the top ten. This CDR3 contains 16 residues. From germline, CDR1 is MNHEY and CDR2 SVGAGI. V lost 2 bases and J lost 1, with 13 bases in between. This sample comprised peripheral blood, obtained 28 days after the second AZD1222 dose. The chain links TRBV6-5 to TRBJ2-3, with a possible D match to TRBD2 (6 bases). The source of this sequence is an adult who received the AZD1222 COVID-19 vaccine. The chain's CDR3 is CASSYQVGGGTDTQYF. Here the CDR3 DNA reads TGTGCCAGCAGTTACCAGGTGGGGGGTGGCACAGATACGCAGTATTTT.